This T cell receptor (beta chain) came from a study of beta chain features in type 1 diabetes. The study, taken as a whole, reports: All four CD4+ subsets from Type 1 diabetes patients carried moderately but significantly shorter TCRB CDR3s.

A word on this clone: Antigen: not known.

Per germline, CDR1 SGDLS and CDR2 YYNGEE. The CDR3 runs to 15 residues. V was trimmed by 8 bases and J by 0 bases, leaving 14 bases between them. Sorted populations all exceeded 95% purity. Expressed TCRB transcripts were sequenced because the isolated RNA had all been reverse transcribed beforehand. Clones were sequenced by immunoSEQ multiplex PCR, and TCRdb holds only the in-frame ones, with some missing. The sample holds around 310,000 clones; roughly 12% are singletons and the top ten take roughly 0.015%. This receptor was identified in a woman under 30 with type 1 diabetes. The gene calls are TRBV9 and TRBJ2-2, with D perhaps matching TRBD2 (7 bases). The sequenced sample was naive CD4+ T cells from blood. CDR3 nucleotides: TGTGCCAGGGGGGCGGGAGTCTCGAACACCGGGGAGCTGTTTTTT. This encodes CARGAGVSNTGELFF.